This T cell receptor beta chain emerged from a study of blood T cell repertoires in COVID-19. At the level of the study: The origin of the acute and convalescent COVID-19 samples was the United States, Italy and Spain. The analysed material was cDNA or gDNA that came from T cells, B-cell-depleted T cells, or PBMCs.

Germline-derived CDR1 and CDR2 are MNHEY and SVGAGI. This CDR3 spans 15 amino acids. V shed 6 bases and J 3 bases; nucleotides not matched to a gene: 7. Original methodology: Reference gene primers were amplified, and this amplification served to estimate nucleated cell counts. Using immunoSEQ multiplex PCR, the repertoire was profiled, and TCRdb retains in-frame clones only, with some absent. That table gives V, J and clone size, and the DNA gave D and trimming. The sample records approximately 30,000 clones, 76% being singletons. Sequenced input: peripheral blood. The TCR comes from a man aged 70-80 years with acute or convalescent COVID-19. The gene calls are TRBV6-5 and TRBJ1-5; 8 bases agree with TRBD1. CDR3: CASRGQGWDNQPQHF. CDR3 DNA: TGTGCCAGCAGAGGACAGGGTTGGGACAATCAGCCCCAGCATTTT.